This TCR beta chain was sequenced during a study of T cells in localized non-small cell lung cancer. Whole-study results and caveats: Heterogeneity remains possible, as sequencing covered one tumor region only. Highest T cell clonality was seen in uninvolved adjacent lung, surpassing that measured in tumor.

Generated by immunoSEQ multiplex PCR, the TCRdb table keeps only in-frame clones and is missing some. The table has 55,000 to 65,000 clones, over 85% seen once; the top ten hold less than 25%. This CDR3 spans 15 amino acids. With 0 bases removed from V and 8 bases from J, the gap between germline ends came to 16 bases. Germline CDR1 reads MNHEY; CDR2 reads SVGAGI. A word on this clone: Its antigen is not identified.

The chain links TRBV6-5 to TRBJ1-2; a weak D match, TRBD1 (6 bases). The sample was peripheral blood, taken before any cancer treatment. The clonotype originates from a man aged 35 to 69 with stage I squamous cell lung carcinoma. CDR3 protein: CASSYSWDKRGGYTF. CDR3 DNA: TGTGCCAGCAGTTACTCGTGGGACAAACGAGGGGGCTACACCTTC.